The clone carrying this T cell receptor beta chain was found many times. Its target is not known. Described time point: newly diagnosed GD, antithyroid drugs for less than 3 months. Making the TCR library involved RNA that had been extracted from PBMCs. This entry is derived from a study of regulatory T cells in long-lasting Graves disease. HTBI primers from iRepertoire and Arm-PCR of CDR3 regions yielded the TCR beta libraries. One entry per CDR3 protein results from TCRdb running MiXCR on the multiplex PCR reads. The sample yields 420,000 or so distinct CDR3 sequences, 16% seen once. This CDR3 spans 14 amino acids. In germline, CDR1 is DFQATT, CDR2 SNEGSKA (reference sequence). V lost 6 bases to trimming and J lost 4 bases; unmatched junction nucleotides: 6. Study findings and constraints: Patients whose Graves' disease persisted exhibited lower TCR diversity than those newly diagnosed.

A further study also used this sample, focusing on T cells in Graves' hyperthyroidism and ophthalmopathy. From that report: When ophthalmopathy did not progress within 18 months, Graves' hyperthyroidism was considered stable. The TCR CDR3 first-round RT-PCR relied on the HTBI primer set. Ophthalmopathy could be told apart from stable hyperthyroidism with a 13 V-J model.

The sequence came from a woman aged 18-29 years with Graves disease. The material was peripheral blood mononuclear cells (PBMCs), obtained at new diagnosis, from a patient treated with antithyroid drugs. The chain is built from TRBV20-1 and TRBJ2-1; 10 bases align to TRBD2. The CDR3 region is CSAITSGTYNEQFF. The CDR3 region has the DNA TGCAGTGCAATCACTAGCGGGACGTACAATGAGCAGTTCTTC.